This is a list of T cell receptor beta chains from one sample in a study of T-cell memory formation after mild COVID-19. TCRdb analysed the 5' RACE reads with MiXCR anew, one entry per CDR3 protein. The sample includes over 400,000 distinct CDR3 sequences, 20% to 30% of them seen just once. Material for sequencing was PBMCs or a T cell subset sorted from them (not recorded which). These receptors all come from an adult woman who had mild COVID-19 (a few samples of this study predate the infection). Cell type and time point are not known. Each CDR3 is given with its conserved first and last residue. A D gene is named only where the DNA matches it firmly. Only part of the rows carry a size: once, few, many, or a class if the clone is expanded.

j_gene | abundance | len | d_gene | v_gene | CDR3nt | CDR3aa
TRBJ2-2 | NA | 17 | NA | TRBV12-3/TRBV12-4 | TGTGCCAGCAGTCACCGGCGACAGACCGGCGGCACCGGGGAGCTGTTTTTT | CASSHRRQTGGTGELFF
TRBJ2-1 | NA | 16 | TRBD2 | TRBV12-3/TRBV12-4 | TGTGCCAGCAGTTTGGGGGAGGGAGGCTTCTACAATGAGCAGTTCTTC | CASSLGEGGFYNEQFF
TRBJ1-1 | once | 14 | NA | TRBV29-1 | TGCAGCGTGGTCGGAGTAGGACGGATCACTGAAGCTTTCTTT | CSVVGVGRITEAFF
TRBJ2-5 | few | 15 | NA | TRBV5-4 | TGTGCCAGCAGCTTGGGACAGGAGTTTGGAGAGACCCAGTACTTC | CASSLGQEFGETQYF
TRBJ2-7 | NA | 14 | NA | TRBV10-3 | TGTGCCATCAGCGCAGGGGGGCGGACCTACGAGCAGTACTTC | CAISAGGRTYEQYF
TRBJ2-3 | NA | 14 | NA | TRBV6-5 | TGCGCCAGCAGTTCGAGCGGTCTGACAGATACGCAGTATTTT | CASSSSGLTDTQYF
TRBJ2-3 | few | 16 | NA | TRBV11-3 | TGTGCCAGCAGCACGACTAGTTCCCCCGTGAGAGATACGCAGTATTTT | CASSTTSSPVRDTQYF
TRBJ2-6 | NA | 19 | TRBD1 | TRBV4-3 | TGCGCCAGCAGCCAAAGAGGGACAGGGTTCACCACGGGGGCCAACGTCCTGACTTTC | CASSQRGTGFTTGANVLTF
TRBJ2-5 | NA | 15 | TRBD1 | TRBV5-5 | TGTGCCAGCAGAAACCCCAACAGGGGCGCTTTATCCCAGTACTTC | CASRNPNRGALSQYF
TRBJ2-5 | NA | 16 | TRBD2 | TRBV5-1 | TGCGCCAGCAGCCCGACAGGGATAGCGGGGGGCGAGACCCAGTACTTC | CASSPTGIAGGETQYF
TRBJ2-5 | few | 14 | NA | TRBV20-1 | TGCAGTGCTAGTCATCCGGGACAACCCTCGAACCAGTACTTC | CSASHPGQPSNQYF
TRBJ2-5 | few | 15 | NA | TRBV15 | TGTGCCACCAGCAGAGATTATGTTGACACCTCAACCCAGTACTTC | CATSRDYVDTSTQYF
TRBJ1-5 | NA | 15 | NA | TRBV4-2 | TGTGCCAGCAGCCAAGAAGGGCAAGGATATCAGCCCCAGCATTTT | CASSQEGQGYQPQHF
TRBJ2-1 | NA | 13 | NA | TRBV14 | TGTGCCAGCAGCCAAGAGTCTAAGAGTGAGCAGTTCTTC | CASSQESKSEQFF
TRBJ1-1 | NA | 13 | NA | TRBV4-1 | TGCGCCAGCAGCCAAGTGTCGGTGCCTGAAGCTTTCTTT | CASSQVSVPEAFF
TRBJ2-5 | few | 15 | NA | TRBV5-1 | TGCGCCAGCAGCTTGGCCCTTGACAGCCAAGAGACCCAGTACTTC | CASSLALDSQETQYF
TRBJ2-5 | NA | 14 | TRBD1 | TRBV7-3 | TGTGCCAGCAGCCCAAGGGGGCCCCATATGACCCAGTACTTC | CASSPRGPHMTQYF
TRBJ2-7 | NA | 15 | TRBD1 | TRBV20-1 | TGCAGTGCTAGAGCCCCCCGGGACAGGTTCTACGAGCAGTACTTC | CSARAPRDRFYEQYF